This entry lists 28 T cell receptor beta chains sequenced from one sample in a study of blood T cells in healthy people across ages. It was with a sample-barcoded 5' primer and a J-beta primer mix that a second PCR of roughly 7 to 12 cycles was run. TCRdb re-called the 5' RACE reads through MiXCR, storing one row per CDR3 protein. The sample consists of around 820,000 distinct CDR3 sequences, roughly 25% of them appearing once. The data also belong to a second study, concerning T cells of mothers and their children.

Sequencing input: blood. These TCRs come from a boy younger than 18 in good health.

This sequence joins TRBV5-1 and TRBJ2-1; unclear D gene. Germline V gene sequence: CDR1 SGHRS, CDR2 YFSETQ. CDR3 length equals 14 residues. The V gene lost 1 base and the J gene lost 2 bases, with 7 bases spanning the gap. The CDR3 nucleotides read TGCGCCAGCAGCTTGTCGTGGCCCTACAATGAGCAGTTCTTC. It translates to CASSLSWPYNEQFF.

As DNA, the CDR3 is TGTGCCAGCAGCTTAGCGGGTCAGGGCTTGGTCAATGAGCAGTTCTTC. Translating it yields CASSLAGQGLVNEQFF. This chain links TRBV11-2 with TRBJ2-1; a possible D gene is TRBD1 (5 bases). This CDR3 is built from 16 residues. Germline V gene lookup returns CDR1 SGHAT and CDR2 FQNNGV. Trimming stripped 1 base from V and 6 bases from J, with 16 bases between.

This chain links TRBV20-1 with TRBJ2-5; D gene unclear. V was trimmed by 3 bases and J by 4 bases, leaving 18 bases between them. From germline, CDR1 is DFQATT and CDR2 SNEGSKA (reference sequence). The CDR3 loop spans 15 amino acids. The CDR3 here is CSASLATLGRETQYF. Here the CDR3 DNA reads TGCAGTGCTAGCCTGGCAACCCTGGGTCGAGAGACCCAGTACTTC.

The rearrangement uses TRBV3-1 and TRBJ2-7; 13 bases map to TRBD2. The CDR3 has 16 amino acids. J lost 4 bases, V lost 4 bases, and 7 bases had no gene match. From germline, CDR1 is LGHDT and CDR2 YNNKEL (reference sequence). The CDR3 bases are TGTGCCAGCAGCCTAAGGGGGACTAGCGGGATGTACGAGCAGTACTTC. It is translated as CASSLRGTSGMYEQYF.

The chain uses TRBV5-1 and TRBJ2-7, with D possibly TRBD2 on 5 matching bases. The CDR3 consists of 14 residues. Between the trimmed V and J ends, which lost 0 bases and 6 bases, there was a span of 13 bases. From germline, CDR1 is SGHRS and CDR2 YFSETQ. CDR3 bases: TGCGCCAGCAGCTTGGACGGGGTGTCAGGCGAGCAGTACTTC. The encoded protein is CASSLDGVSGEQYF.

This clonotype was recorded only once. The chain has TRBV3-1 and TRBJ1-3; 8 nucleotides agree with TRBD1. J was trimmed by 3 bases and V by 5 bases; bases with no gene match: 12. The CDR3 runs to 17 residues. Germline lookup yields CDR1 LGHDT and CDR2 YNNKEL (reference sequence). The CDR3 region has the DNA TGTGCCAGCAGCAAAGGACAGGGCGAAGCTGGTGGAAACACCATATATTTT. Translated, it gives CASSKGQGEAGGNTIYF.

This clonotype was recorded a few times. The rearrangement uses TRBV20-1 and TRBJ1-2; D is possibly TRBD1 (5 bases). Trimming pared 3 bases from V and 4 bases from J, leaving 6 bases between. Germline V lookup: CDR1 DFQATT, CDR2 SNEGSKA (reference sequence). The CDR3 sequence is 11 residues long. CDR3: CSARGGYGYTF. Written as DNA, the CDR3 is TGCAGTGCTAGGGGGGGCTATGGCTACACCTTC.

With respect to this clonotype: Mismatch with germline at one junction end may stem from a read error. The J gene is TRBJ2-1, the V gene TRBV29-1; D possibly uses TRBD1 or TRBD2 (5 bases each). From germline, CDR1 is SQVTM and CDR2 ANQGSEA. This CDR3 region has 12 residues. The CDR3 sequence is CSVSGTYNEQLF. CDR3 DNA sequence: TGCAGCGTCTCAGGGACCTACAATGAGCAGCTCTTC.

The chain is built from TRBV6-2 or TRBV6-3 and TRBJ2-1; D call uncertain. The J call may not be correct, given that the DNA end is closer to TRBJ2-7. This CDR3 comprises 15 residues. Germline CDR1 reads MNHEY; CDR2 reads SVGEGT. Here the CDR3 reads CASRGRSTSVYEQYF. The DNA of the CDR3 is TGTGCCAGCAGAGGCAGGAGTACGAGTGTCTACGAGCAGTACTTC.

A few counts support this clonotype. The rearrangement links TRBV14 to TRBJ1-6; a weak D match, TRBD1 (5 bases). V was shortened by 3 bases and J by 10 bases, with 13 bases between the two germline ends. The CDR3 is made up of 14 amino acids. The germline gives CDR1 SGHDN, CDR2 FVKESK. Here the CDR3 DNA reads TGTGCCAGCAGCCATCTCAGGGTTGGGTCACCCCTCCACTTT. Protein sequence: CASSHLRVGSPLHF.

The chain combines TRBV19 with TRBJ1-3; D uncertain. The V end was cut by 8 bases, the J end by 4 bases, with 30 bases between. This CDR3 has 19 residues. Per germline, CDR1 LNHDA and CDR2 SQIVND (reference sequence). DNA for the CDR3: TGTGCCAGTTCCTCTATGCTCGGGAATCAGAGGGTGCGCGGAAACACCATATATTTT. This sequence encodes CASSSMLGNQRVRGNTIYF.

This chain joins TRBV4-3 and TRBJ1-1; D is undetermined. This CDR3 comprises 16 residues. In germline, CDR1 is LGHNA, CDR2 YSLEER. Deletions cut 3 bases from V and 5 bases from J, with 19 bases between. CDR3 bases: TGCGCCAGCAGCCATGGAATTTCAGGAACTGGGACTGAAGCTTTCTTT. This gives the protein CASSHGISGTGTEAFF.

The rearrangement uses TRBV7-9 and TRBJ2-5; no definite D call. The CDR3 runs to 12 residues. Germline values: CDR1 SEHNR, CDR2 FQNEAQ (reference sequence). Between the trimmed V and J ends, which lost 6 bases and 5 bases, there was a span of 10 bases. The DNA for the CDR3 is TGTGCCAGCAGACTATTGTCTGAGACCCAGTACTTC. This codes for CASRLLSETQYF. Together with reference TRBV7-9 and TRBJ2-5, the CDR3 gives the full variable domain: DTGVSQNPRHKITKRGQNVTFRCDPISEHNRLYWYRQTLGQGPEFLTYFQNEAQLEKSRLLSDRFSAERPKGSFSTLEIQRTEQGDSAMYLCASRLLSETQYFGPGTRLLVL.

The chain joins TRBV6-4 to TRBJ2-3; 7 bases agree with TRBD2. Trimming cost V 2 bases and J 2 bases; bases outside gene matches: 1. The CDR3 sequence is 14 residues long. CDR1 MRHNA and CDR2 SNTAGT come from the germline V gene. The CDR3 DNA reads TGTGCCAGCAGTGACGGGAGGGACACAGATACGCAGTATTTT. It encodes CASSDGRDTDTQYF.

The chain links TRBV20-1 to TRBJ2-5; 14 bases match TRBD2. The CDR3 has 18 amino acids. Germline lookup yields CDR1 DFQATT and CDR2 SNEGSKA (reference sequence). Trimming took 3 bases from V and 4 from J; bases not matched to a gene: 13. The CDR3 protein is CSASSGTRTSGRRETQYF. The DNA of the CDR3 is TGCAGTGCTAGTTCAGGGACTCGGACTAGCGGGAGGAGAGAGACCCAGTACTTC.

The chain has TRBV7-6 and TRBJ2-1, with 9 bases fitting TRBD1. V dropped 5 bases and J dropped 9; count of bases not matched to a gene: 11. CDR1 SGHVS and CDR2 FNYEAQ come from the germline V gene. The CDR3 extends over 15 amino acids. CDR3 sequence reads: CASSADRGKLSEQFF. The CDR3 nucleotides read TGTGCCAGCAGCGCGGACAGGGGTAAACTTAGTGAGCAGTTCTTC.

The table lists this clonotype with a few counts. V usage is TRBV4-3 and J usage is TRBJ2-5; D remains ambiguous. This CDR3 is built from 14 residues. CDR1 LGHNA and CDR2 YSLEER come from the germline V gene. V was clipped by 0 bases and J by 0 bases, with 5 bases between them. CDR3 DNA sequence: TGCGCCAGCAGCCAAGACAGGTACCAAGAGACCCAGTACTTC. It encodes CASSQDRYQETQYF.

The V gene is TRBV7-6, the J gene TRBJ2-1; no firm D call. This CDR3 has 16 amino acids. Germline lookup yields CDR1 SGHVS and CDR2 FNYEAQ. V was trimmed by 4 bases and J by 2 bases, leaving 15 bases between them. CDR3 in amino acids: CASSSPPLTTYNEQFF. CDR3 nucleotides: TGTGCCAGCAGCTCGCCTCCACTCACTACCTACAATGAGCAGTTCTTC.

CDR3 sequence reads: CASSQDQGYANYGYTF. CDR3 DNA: TGCGCCAGCAGCCAAGATCAGGGATATGCTAACTATGGCTACACCTTC. The chain has TRBV4-3 and TRBJ1-2, with D perhaps TRBD1 (5 bases). The germline CDR1 and CDR2 sequences are LGHNA and YSLEER. Trimming left V 0 bases short and J 0 bases short, with 11 bases between. This CDR3 has 16 amino acids.

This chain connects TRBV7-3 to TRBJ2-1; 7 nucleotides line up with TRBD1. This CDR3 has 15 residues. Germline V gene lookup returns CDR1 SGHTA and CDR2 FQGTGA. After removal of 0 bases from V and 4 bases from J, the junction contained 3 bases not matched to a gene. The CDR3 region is CASSLTPTGYNEQFF. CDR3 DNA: TGTGCCAGCAGCTTAACTCCGACAGGGTACAATGAGCAGTTCTTC. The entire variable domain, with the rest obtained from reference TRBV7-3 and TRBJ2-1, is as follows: GAGVSQTPSNKVTEKGKYVELRCDPISGHTALYWYRQSLGQGPEFLIYFQGTGAADDSGLPNDRFFAVRPEGSVSTLKIQRTERGDSAVYLCASSLTPTGYNEQFFGPGTRLTVL.

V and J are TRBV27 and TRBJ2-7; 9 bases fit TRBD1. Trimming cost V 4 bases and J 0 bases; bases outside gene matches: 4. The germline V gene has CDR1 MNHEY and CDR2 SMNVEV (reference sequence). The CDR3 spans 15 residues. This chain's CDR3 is CASSSRTGVSYEQYF. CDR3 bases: TGTGCCAGCAGTTCCCGGACAGGGGTCTCCTACGAGCAGTACTTC.

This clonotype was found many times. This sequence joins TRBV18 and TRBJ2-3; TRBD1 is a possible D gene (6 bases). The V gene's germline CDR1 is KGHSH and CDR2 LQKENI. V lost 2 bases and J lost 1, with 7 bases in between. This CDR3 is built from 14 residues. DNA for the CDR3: TGTGCCAGCTCACCAGGGGGCGGCACAGATACGCAGTATTTT. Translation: CASSPGGGTDTQYF.

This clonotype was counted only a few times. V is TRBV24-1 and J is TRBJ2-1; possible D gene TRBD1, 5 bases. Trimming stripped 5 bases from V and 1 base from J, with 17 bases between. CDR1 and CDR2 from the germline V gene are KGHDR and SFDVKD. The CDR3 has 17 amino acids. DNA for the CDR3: TGTGCCACCAGTGTCGACTCGGACGACAGATCCTACAATGAGCAGTTCTTC. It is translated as CATSVDSDDRSYNEQFF.

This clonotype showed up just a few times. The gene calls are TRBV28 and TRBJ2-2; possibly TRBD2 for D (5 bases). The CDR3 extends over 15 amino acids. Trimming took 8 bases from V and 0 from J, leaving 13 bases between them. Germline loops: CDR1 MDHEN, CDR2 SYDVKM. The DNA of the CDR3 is TGTGCCAGCGCCCTAAACGGGGCGAACACCGGGGAGCTGTTTTTT. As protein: CASALNGANTGELFF.

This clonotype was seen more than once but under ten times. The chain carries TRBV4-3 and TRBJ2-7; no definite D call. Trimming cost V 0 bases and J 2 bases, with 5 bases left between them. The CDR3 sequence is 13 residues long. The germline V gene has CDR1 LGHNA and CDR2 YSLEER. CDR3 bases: TGCGCCAGCAGCCAAGATCAGACCTACGAGCAGTACTTC. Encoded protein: CASSQDQTYEQYF.

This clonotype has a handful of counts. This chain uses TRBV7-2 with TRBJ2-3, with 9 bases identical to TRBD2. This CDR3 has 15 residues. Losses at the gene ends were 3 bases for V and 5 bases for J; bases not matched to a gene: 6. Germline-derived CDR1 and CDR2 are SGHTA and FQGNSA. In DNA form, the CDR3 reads TGTGCCAGCAGCTTTTTGGGACTAGCAGGAGATACGCAGTATTTT. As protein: CASSFLGLAGDTQYF. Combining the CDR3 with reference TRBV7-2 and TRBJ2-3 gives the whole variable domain GAGVSQSPSNKVTEKGKDVELRCDPISGHTALYWYRQSLGQGLEFLIYFQGNSAPDKSGLPSDRFSAERTGGSVSTLTIQRTQQEDSAVYLCASSFLGLAGDTQYFGPGTRLTVL.

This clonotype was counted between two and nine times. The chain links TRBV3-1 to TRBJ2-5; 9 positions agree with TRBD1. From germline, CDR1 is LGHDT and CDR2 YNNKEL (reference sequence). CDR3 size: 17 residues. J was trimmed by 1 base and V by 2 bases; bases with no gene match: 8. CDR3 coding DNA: TGTGCCAGCAGCCAAACCAGAACAGGGGGCTTCCAAGAGACCCAGTACTTC. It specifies CASSQTRTGGFQETQYF.

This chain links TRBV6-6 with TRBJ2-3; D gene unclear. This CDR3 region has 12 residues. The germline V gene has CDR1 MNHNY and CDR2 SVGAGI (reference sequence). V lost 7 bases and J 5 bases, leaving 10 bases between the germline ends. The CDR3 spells CASTPPLDTQYF. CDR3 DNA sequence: TGTGCCAGCACCCCCCCTCTAGATACGCAGTATTTT.